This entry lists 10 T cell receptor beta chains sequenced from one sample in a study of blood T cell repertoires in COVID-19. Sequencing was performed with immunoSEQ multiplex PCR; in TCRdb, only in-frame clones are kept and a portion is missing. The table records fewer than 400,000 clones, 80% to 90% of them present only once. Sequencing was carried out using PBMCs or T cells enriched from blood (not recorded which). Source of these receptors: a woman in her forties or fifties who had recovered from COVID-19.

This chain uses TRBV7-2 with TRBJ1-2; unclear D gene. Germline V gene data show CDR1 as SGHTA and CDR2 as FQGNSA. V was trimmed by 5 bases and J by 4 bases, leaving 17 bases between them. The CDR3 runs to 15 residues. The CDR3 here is CASSLSAREVYGYTF. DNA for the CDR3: TGTGCCAGCAGCCTTAGTGCCCGAGAGGTCTATGGCTACACCTTC.

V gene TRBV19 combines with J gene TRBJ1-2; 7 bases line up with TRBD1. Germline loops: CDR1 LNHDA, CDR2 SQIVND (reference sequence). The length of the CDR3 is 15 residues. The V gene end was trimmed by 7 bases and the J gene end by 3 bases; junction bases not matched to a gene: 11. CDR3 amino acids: CASTYGTATHYGYTF. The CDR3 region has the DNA TGTGCCAGTACCTACGGGACAGCGACCCACTATGGCTACACCTTC.

The DNA of the CDR3 is TGTGCCAGCAGTCTGACAGGGGGCGCTGACTATGGCTACACCTTC. This gives the protein CASSLTGGADYGYTF. The chain uses TRBV11-2 and TRBJ1-2, with 10 bases fitting TRBD1. Germline assignment: CDR1 SGHAT and CDR2 FQNNGV. The CDR3 length is 15 residues. The J segment lost 3 bases and the V segment lost 6 bases, leaving 7 bases of the junction unmatched.

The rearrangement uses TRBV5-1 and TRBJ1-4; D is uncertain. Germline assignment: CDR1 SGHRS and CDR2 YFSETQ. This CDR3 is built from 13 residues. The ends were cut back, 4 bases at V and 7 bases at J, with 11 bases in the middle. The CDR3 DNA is TGCGCCAGCAGCCGCGACTTGGGTGAAAAACTGTTTTTT. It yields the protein CASSRDLGEKLFF.

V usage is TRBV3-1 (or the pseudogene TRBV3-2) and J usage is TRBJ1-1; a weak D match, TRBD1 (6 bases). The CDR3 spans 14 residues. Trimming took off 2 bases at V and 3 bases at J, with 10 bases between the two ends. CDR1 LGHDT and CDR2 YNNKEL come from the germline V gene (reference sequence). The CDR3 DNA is TGTGCCAGCAGCCAACGACAGGATGACACTGAAGCTTTCTTT. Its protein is CASSQRQDDTEAFF.

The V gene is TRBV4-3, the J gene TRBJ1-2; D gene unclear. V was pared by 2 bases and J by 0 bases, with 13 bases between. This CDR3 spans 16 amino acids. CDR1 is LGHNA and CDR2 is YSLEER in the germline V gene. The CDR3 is CASSQREVGANYGYTF. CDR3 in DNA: TGCGCCAGCAGCCAAAGGGAAGTGGGAGCTAACTATGGCTACACCTTC.

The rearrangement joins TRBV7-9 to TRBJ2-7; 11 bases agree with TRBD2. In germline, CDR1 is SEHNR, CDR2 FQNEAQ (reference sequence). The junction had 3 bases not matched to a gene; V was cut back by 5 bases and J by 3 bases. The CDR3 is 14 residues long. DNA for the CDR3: TGTGCCAGCAGCCCCGGGACTAGCGGCTACGAGCAGTACTTC. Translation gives CASSPGTSGYEQYF.

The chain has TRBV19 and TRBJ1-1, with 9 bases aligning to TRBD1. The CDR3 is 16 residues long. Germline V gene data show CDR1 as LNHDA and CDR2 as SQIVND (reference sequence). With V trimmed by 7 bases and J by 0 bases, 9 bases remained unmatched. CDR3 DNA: TGTGCCAGTAAGGCCTGGGGGGACAGGGTGAACACTGAAGCTTTCTTT. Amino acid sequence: CASKAWGDRVNTEAFF.

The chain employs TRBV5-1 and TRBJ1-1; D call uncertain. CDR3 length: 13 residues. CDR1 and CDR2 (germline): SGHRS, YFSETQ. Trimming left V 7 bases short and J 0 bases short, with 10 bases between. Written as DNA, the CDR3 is TGCGCCAGCGACGCCGGGATGAACACTGAAGCTTTCTTT. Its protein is CASDAGMNTEAFF.

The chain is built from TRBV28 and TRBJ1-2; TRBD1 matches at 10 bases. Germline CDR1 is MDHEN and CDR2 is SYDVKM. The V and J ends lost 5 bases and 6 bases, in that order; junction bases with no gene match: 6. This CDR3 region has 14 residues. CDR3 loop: CASSEGTGVDGYTF. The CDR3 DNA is TGTGCCAGCAGTGAGGGGACAGGGGTGGATGGCTACACCTTC.